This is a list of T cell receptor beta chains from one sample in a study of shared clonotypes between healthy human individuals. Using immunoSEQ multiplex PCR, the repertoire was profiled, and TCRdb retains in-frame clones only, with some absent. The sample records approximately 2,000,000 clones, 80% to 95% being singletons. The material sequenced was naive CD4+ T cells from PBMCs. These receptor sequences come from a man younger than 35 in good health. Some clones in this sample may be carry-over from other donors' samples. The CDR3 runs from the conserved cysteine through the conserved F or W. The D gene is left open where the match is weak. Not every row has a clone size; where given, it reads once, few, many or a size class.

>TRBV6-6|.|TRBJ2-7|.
CASSYPGRNGVYEQYF
TGTGCCAGCAGTTACCCCGGACGGAACGGGGTCTACGAGCAGTACTTC
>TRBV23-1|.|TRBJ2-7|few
CASSQPLSGTPEQYF
TGCGCCAGCAGTCAACCTCTATCCGGGACACCCGAGCAGTACTTC
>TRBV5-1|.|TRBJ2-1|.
CASSWGWDKFF
TGCGCCAGCAGCTGGGGGTGGGATAAGTTCTTC
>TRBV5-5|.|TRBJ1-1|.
CASSSTTTVAGAFF
TGTGCCAGCAGCTCGACCACGACAGTCGCCGGGGCTTTCTTT
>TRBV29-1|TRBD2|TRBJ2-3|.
CSPQYTDYGSGRTCAAQYF
TGCAGCCCCCAATATACTGATTACGGTAGCGGGAGGACCTGTGCTGCGCAGTATTTT
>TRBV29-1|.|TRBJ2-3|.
CSVVPTYRSTDTQYF
TGCAGCGTTGTGCCGACTTATAGAAGCACAGATACGCAGTATTTT
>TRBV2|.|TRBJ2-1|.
CASVPGVFNEQFF
TGTGCCAGCGTGCCGGGAGTTTTCAATGAGCAGTTCTTC
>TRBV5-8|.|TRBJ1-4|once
CASSFSGYEKLFF
TGTGCCAGCAGCTTTTCAGGGTATGAAAAACTGTTTTTT
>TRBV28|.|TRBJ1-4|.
CASSFYGGVFYSNEKLFF
TGTGCCAGCAGTTTTTACGGGGGCGTTTTTTACTCTAATGAAAAACTGTTTTTT
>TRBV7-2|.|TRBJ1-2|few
CASSSGIYGYTF
TGTGCCAGCAGCTCCGGGATCTATGGCTACACCTTC
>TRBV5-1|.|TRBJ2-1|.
CASSFMGHAYSEQFF
TGCGCCAGCAGCTTCATGGGACACGCTTACAGTGAGCAGTTCTTC
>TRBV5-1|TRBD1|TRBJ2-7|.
CASSFPGTDYEQYF
TGCGCCAGCAGCTTTCCCGGGACAGACTACGAGCAGTACTTC
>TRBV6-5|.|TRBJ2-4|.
CASSSLGAAKNIQYF
TGTGCCAGCAGTTCCCTGGGGGCCGCCAAAAACATTCAGTACTTC
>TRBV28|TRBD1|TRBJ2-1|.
CASRSPGQGSTEQFF
TGTGCCAGCAGGTCCCCGGGACAGGGATCCACTGAGCAGTTCTTC
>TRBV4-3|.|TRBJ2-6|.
CASSQVQGRSGANVLTF
TGCGCCAGCAGCCAAGTTCAGGGAAGGTCTGGGGCCAACGTCCTGACTTTC
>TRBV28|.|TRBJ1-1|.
CASSSREKAFF
TGTGCCAGCAGTAGCAGAGAAAAAGCTTTCTTT
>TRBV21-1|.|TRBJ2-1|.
CASSKIRDREQYNEQFF
TGTGCCAGCAGCAAAATAAGGGACAGGGAACAATACAATGAGCAGTTCTTC
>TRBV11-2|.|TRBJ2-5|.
CASSLSRAVQETQYF
TGTGCCAGCAGCTTATCGAGGGCAGTACAAGAGACCCAGTACTTC
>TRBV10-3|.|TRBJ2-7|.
CAISDQGGGANFRGGHRGYEQYF
TGTGCCATCAGTGACCAAGGTGGGGGGGCGAATTTTCGTGGCGGTCACCGTGGCTACGAGCAGTACTTC
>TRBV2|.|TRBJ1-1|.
CASQVSSSEAFF
TGTGCCAGCCAAGTTTCGAGTTCTGAAGCTTTCTTT
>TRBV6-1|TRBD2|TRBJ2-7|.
CASRDLAGYSYEQYF
TGTGCCAGCAGAGACTTAGCGGGTTACTCCTACGAGCAGTACTTC
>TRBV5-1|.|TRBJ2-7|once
CASSQGPNTYEQYF
TGCGCCAGCAGCCAGGGTCCAAACACCTACGAGCAGTACTTC
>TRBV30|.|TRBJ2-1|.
CAWEKLPEQFF
TGTGCCTGGGAAAAACTACCCGAGCAGTTCTTC
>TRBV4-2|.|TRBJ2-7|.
CASSQEEVVALASYEQYF
TGTGCCAGCAGCCAAGAGGAGGTCGTCGCCTTAGCCTCCTACGAGCAGTACTTC
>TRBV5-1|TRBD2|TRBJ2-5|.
CASSLGLAKETQYF
TGCGCCAGCAGCCTAGGACTAGCCAAAGAGACCCAGTACTTC
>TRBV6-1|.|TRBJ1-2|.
CASFTIGPPVTF
TGTGCCAGTTTTACGATTGGACCTCCGGTTACCTTC
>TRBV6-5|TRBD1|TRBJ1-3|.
CASSRDSHSGNTIYF
TGTGCCAGCAGTCGGGACAGCCACTCTGGAAACACCATATATTTT
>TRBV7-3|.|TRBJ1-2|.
CASSLTFRDGYTF
TGTGCCAGCAGCTTAACGTTTCGGGACGGCTACACCTTC
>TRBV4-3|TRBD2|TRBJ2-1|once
CASSPLTGPGLAAGSYNEQFF
TGCGCCAGCAGCCCACTCACGGGACCGGGACTAGCCGCTGGGTCCTACAATGAGCAGTTCTTC
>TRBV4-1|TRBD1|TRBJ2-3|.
CASSPTGARTDTQYF
TGCGCCAGCAGCCCTACAGGGGCGAGGACAGATACGCAGTATTTT
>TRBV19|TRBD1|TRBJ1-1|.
CASLRAGGNTEAFF
TGTGCCAGCCTTAGGGCAGGGGGAAACACTGAAGCTTTCTTT